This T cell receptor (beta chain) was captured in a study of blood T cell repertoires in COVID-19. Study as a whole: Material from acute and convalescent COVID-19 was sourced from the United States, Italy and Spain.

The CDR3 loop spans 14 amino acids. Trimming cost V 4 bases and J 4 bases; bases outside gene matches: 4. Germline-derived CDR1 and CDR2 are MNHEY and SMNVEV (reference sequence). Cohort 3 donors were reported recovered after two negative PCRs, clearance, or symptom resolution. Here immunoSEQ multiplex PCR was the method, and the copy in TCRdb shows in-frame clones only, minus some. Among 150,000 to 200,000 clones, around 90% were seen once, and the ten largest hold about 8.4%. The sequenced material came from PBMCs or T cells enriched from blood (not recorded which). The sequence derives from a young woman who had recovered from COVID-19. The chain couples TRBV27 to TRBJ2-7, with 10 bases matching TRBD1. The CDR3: CASSYGTGEYEQYF. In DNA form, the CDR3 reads TGTGCCAGCAGTTATGGGACAGGGGAATACGAGCAGTACTTC.